This TCR beta chain is drawn from a study of T-cell reconstitution after alpha-beta-depleted transplantation in children. Molecular barcoding with unique molecular identifiers was used for the TCRbeta library. Via MiXCR, TCRdb re-called the PCR reads, giving one row per CDR3 protein. The data contain under 20,000 distinct CDR3 sequences, around an eighth of them seen just once; the ten biggest clones take up approximately 71%. Germline values: CDR1 SEHNR, CDR2 FQNEAQ (reference sequence). This CDR3 is built from 14 residues. V was cut by 2 bases and J by 7 bases, with 15 bases left in between. This clonotype has ten or more counts.

V and J are TRBV7-9 and TRBJ2-7; no firm D call. The input for sequencing was PBMCs, mostly from graft donor cells, taken 180 days after TCRalphabeta/CD19-depleted stem cell transplant. This receptor was taken from a boy in the first two years of life who had a stem cell transplant for Wiskott-Aldrich syndrome, so the T cells may come from the graft donor. CDR3 residues: CASSLWFRAEEQYF. The CDR3 DNA reads TGTGCCAGCAGCTTATGGTTTAGGGCCGAGGAGCAGTACTTC. Filled out from reference TRBV7-9 and TRBJ2-7, the complete variable domain reads DTGVSQNPRHKITKRGQNVTFRCDPISEHNRLYWYRQTLGQGPEFLTYFQNEAQLEKSRLLSDRFSAERPKGSFSTLEIQRTEQGDSAMYLCASSLWFRAEEQYFGPGTRLTVT.